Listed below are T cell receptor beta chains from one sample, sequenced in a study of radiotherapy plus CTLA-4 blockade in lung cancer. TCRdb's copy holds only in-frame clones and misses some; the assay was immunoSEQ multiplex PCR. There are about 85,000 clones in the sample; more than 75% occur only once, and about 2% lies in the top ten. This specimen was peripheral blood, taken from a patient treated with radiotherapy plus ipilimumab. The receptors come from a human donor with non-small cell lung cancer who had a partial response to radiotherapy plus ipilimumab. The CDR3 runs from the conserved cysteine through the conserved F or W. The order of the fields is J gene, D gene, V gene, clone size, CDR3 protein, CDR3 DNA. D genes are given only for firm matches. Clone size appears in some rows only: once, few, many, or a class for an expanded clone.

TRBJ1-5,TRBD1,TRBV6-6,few,CASSRQGANQPQHF,TGTGCCAGCAGTCGACAGGGGGCCAATCAGCCCCAGCATTTT
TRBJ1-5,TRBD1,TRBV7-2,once,CASSLAHPGQGAYQPQHF,TGTGCCAGCAGCTTAGCGCATCCGGGACAGGGGGCTTATCAGCCCCAGCATTTT
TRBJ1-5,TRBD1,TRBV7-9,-,CASSLEGQGQPQHF,TGTGCCAGCAGCTTAGAGGGACAGGGGCAGCCCCAGCATTTT
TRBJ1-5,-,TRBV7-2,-,CASSLDGGQPQHF,TGTGCCAGCAGCTTAGACGGGGGTCAGCCCCAGCATTTT
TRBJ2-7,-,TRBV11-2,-,CASSLGFELSYEQYF,TGTGCCAGCAGCTTAGGGTTTGAGCTCTCCTACGAGCAGTACTTC
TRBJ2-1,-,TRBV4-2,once,CASSQGPLQGVHNEQFF,TGTGCCAGCAGCCAAGGTCCGTTACAGGGAGTACACAATGAGCAGTTCTTC
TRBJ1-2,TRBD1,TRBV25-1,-,CASSHRLTGGDYGYTF,TGTGCCAGCAGTCACCGACTTACAGGGGGGGATTATGGCTACACCTTC
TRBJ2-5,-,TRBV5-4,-,CASSRGIGKETQYF,TGTGCCAGCAGCCGAGGGATTGGTAAAGAGACCCAGTACTTC
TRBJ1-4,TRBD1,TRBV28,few,CASSLRPGGPEKLFF,TGTGCCAGCAGTTTACGGCCAGGGGGCCCTGAAAAACTGTTTTTT
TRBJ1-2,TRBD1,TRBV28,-,CASRQTGANGYTF,TGTGCCAGCAGACAAACAGGGGCCAATGGCTACACCTTC
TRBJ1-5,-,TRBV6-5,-,CASSPDRRRLQPQHF,TGTGCCAGCAGCCCCGACAGGAGGAGGCTTCAGCCCCAGCATTTT
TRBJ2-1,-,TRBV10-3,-,CAISESRGLAGEQFF,TGTGCCATCAGTGAGTCGAGAGGGCTAGCCGGGGAGCAGTTCTTC
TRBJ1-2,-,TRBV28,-,CASSLVVGGRDRSRYGYTF,TGTGCCAGCAGTTTGGTAGTAGGGGGACGGGATCGGTCTCGCTATGGCTACACCTTC
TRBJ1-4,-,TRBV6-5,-,CASSVRKDEKLFF,TGTGCCAGCAGCGTCAGGAAGGATGAAAAACTGTTTTTT
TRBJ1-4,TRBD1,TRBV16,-,CASSQSPQGGEKLFF,TGTGCCAGCAGCCAATCACCCCAGGGGGGTGAAAAACTGTTTTTT
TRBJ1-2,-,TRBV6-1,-,CASSEVPTFRDYGYTF,TGTGCCAGCAGTGAAGTACCCACCTTTCGGGACTATGGCTACACCTTC
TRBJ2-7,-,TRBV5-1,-,CASNPNGLGAYEQYF,TGCGCCAGCAACCCGAATGGGCTGGGCGCCTACGAGCAGTACTTC
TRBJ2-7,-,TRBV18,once,CASSQYNSYEQYF,TGTGCCAGCTCCCAATATAATTCCTACGAGCAGTACTTC
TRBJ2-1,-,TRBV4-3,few,CASSQEFSEQFF,TGCGCCAGCAGCCAAGAGTTTAGTGAGCAGTTCTTC
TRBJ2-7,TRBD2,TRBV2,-,CASRKEGGSSYEQYF,TGTGCCAGCAGAAAGGAGGGAGGGAGCTCCTACGAGCAGTACTTC
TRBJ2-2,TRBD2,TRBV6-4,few,CASSDGLAGDPGELFF,TGTGCCAGCAGTGACGGACTAGCGGGAGACCCCGGGGAGCTGTTTTTT
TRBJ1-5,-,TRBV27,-,CASSLRAGVAVYGNQPQHF,TGTGCCAGCAGTTTAAGGGCAGGGGTTGCGGTGTATGGCAATCAGCCCCAGCATTTT
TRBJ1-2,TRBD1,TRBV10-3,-,CAISGQGSYGYTF,TGTGCCATCAGTGGACAGGGATCCTATGGCTACACCTTC
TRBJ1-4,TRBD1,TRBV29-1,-,CSVEDWSQGAGVFF,TGCAGCGTTGAAGATTGGAGCCAGGGGGCAGGGGTGTTTTTT
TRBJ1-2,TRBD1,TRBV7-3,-,CASSLNRQGAVGYTF,TGTGCCAGCAGCTTAAATCGTCAGGGGGCAGTAGGCTACACCTTC
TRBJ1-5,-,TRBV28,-,CASSVYGMGNQPQHF,TGTGCCAGCAGCGTTTACGGGATGGGCAATCAGCCCCAGCATTTT
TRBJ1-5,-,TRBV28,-,CASSLGGNNQPQHF,TGTGCCAGCAGTTTGGGGGGAAATAATCAGCCCCAGCATTTT
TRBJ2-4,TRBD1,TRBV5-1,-,CASSHSGGQNIQYF,TGCGCCAGCAGCCATTCAGGGGGTCAAAACATTCAGTACTTC
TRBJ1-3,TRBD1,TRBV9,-,CASSPRQGAGNTIYF,TGTGCCAGCAGCCCCCGCCAGGGGGCGGGAAACACCATATATTTT
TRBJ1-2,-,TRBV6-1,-,CASSRERGAYGYTF,TGTGCCAGCAGTCGGGAGAGGGGCGCATATGGCTACACCTTC
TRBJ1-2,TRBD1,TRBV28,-,CASRDTGVSYGYTF,TGTGCCAGCAGAGATACAGGGGTTTCGTATGGCTACACCTTC
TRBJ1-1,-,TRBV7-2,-,CASTLLGGNTEAFF,TGTGCCAGCACCCTCCTGGGGGGGAACACTGAAGCTTTCTTT
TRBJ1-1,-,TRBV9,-,CASSVVNGKAFF,TGTGCCAGCAGCGTAGTGAACGGGAAGGCTTTCTTT
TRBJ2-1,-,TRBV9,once,CASSVGRGAYNEQFF,TGTGCCAGCAGCGTAGGCCGGGGGGCTTACAATGAGCAGTTCTTC
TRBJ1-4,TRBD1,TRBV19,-,CASERTGAVRKLFF,TGTGCCAGTGAGAGGACAGGGGCGGTTCGGAAACTGTTTTTT
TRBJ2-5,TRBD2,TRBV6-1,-,CASTPGLGRQETQYF,TGTGCCAGCACACCGGGACTAGGTAGACAAGAGACCCAGTACTTC
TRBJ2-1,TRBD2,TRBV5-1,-,CASSSKGLAGEKSYNEQFF,TGCGCCAGCAGCTCCAAGGGACTAGCGGGAGAGAAATCCTACAATGAGCAGTTCTTC
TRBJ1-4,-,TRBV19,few,CASRPDTNEKLFF,TGTGCCAGCCGGCCTGACACAAATGAAAAACTGTTTTTT
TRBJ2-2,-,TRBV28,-,CASPNSGELFF,TGTGCCAGCCCTAATTCGGGGGAGCTGTTTTTT
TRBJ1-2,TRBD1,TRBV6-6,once,CASRGHTGEFNYGYTF,TGTGCCAGCAGAGGGCATACAGGGGAATTTAACTATGGCTACACCTTC
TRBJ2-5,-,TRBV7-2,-,CASRSPFAGSKETQYF,TGTGCCAGCAGGTCTCCGTTCGCGGGAAGCAAAGAGACCCAGTACTTC
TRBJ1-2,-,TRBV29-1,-,CSVESGDRLF,TGCAGCGTTGAATCTGGTGACAGGCTATTC
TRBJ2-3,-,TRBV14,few,CASSQSVSADTQYF,TGTGCCAGCAGCCAATCCGTTAGTGCAGATACGCAGTATTTT
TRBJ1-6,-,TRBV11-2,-,CASSFRSSYNSPLHF,TGTGCCAGCAGCTTTAGGAGCTCCTATAATTCACCCCTCCACTTT
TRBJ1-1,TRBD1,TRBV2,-,CASSLQGAPHTEAFF,TGTGCCAGCAGCTTACAGGGGGCCCCACACACTGAAGCTTTCTTT
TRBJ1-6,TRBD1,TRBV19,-,CASSAQGQGVSPLHF,TGTGCCAGTAGTGCCCAGGGACAGGGGGTTTCACCCCTCCACTTT
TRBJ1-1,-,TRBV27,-,CASKSGGSNTEAFF,TGTGCCAGCAAAAGTGGCGGTTCGAACACTGAAGCTTTCTTT
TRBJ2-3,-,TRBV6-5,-,CTSSRRDTDTQYF,TGTACCAGCAGTCGCCGCGACACAGATACGCAGTATTTT
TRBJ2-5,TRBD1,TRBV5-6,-,CASSLEGGGVETQYF,TGTGCCAGCAGCTTGGAAGGGGGCGGAGTAGAGACCCAGTACTTC
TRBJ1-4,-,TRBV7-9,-,CASSLVQNNEKLFF,TGTGCCAGCAGCTTAGTACAGAATAATGAAAAACTGTTTTTT
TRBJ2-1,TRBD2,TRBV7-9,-,CASSLAGLAGANYNEQFF,TGTGCCAGCAGCTTAGCGGGACTAGCGGGGGCAAATTACAATGAGCAGTTCTTC
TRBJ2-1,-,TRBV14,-,CASSRPRGARSSSYNEQFF,TGTGCCAGCAGCCGGCCCAGGGGTGCTAGGTCGAGCTCCTACAATGAGCAGTTCTTC
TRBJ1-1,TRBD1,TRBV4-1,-,CASSLTEDRGLTEAFF,TGCGCCAGCAGCCTGACCGAGGACAGGGGGCTTACTGAAGCTTTCTTT
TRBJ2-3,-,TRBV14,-,CASSQFNTQYF,TGTGCCAGCAGCCAATTTAATACGCAGTATTTT
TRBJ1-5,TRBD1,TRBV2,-,CASSVGTALSNQPQHF,TGTGCCAGCAGTGTGGGGACAGCCCTGAGCAATCAGCCCCAGCATTTT
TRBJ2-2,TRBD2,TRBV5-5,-,CASSLRLALNTGELFF,TGTGCCAGCAGCCTAAGACTAGCGTTGAACACCGGGGAGCTGTTTTTT
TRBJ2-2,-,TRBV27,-,CASSYLRGSYTGELFF,TGTGCCAGCAGCTACTTACGGGGTTCTTACACCGGGGAGCTGTTTTTT
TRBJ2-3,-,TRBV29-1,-,CSVVLRADTQYF,TGCAGCGTCGTCCTTCGGGCAGATACGCAGTATTTT
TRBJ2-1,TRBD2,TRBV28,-,CASSPGLAGGYNEQFF,TGTGCCAGCAGCCCGGGACTAGCGGGAGGCTACAATGAGCAGTTCTTC